The 15 T cell receptor beta chains below come from one sample, sequenced in a study of cytomegalovirus exposure and HLA in healthy donors. The PCR made use of 60 Vbeta and 13 Jbeta primers. TCRdb keeps only in-frame clones here, not all; method: immunoSEQ multiplex PCR. This table holds about 96,000 clones, approximately 74% found once. Sequencing input: PBMCs. The receptors shown here come from a female donor in good health and CMV-seropositive.

This sequence joins TRBV7-8 and TRBJ1-1; D uncertain. The CDR3 runs 18 residues. V was pared by 3 bases and J by 2 bases, with 22 bases between. The germline gives CDR1 SGHVS, CDR2 FQNEAQ. The CDR3 reads CASSFPFEGRATNTEAFF. As DNA, the CDR3 is TGTGCCAGCAGCTTCCCTTTCGAGGGTCGGGCCACAAACACTGAAGCTTTCTTT.

This clone appeared many times. The chain couples TRBV2 to TRBJ2-2, with no clear D. This CDR3 is 14 amino acids long. V gave up 9 bases and J gave up 3 bases, with 14 bases separating them. CDR1 is SNHLY, CDR2 FYNNEI, per germline. The CDR3 sequence is CASSWSRYTGELFF. CDR3 nucleotides: TGTGCCAGTAGCTGGAGCCGTTACACCGGGGAGCTGTTTTTT.

The chain combines TRBV6-6 with TRBJ2-1, with D possibly being TRBD1 (6 bases). The CDR3 spans 13 residues. Germline CDR1 is MNHNY and CDR2 is SVGAGI (reference sequence). V was pared by 0 bases and J by 9 bases, with 9 bases between. This chain's CDR3 is CASSYSQGGEQFF. The CDR3 coding sequence is TGTGCCAGCAGTTACTCGCAAGGGGGTGAGCAGTTCTTC.

The rearrangement joins TRBV2 to TRBJ2-7; 9 nucleotides agree with TRBD1. The CDR3 runs 15 residues. Germline CDR1 SNHLY, CDR2 FYNNEI. V lost 6 bases, J lost 3 bases, and 9 bases stayed unmatched. In DNA, the CDR3 is TGTGCCAGCAGAAGGGACAGGGTCTTCTACTACGAGCAGTACTTC. The encoded protein is CASRRDRVFYYEQYF.

There are a few counts of this clone. This chain connects TRBV28 to TRBJ1-5; no clear D. The CDR3 extends over 16 amino acids. Germline V CDR1 and CDR2: MDHEN, SYDVKM. The V end lost 5 bases, the J end lost 2 bases, and 16 bases lay between the germline ends. CDR3 bases: TGTGCCAGCAGTCCCTTCGGAGGTTCGGGCAATCAGCCCCAGCATTTT. This translates into CASSPFGGSGNQPQHF.

On this clone itself: This CDR3 is also generated by other DNA sequences in the sample. The chain recombines TRBV4-1 with TRBJ1-2; 7 positions agree with TRBD1. CDR1 and CDR2 (germline): MGHRA, YSYEKL. This CDR3 is built from 21 residues. V lost 0 bases to trimming and J lost 3 bases; unmatched junction nucleotides: 22. CDR3: CASSQESRGRGGQRRYYGYTF. As DNA, the CDR3 is TGCGCCAGCAGCCAAGAAAGTAGGGGGCGGGGGGGCCAAAGGAGATACTATGGCTACACCTTC.

The J gene is TRBJ2-2, the V gene TRBV6-5, with D unresolved. V was clipped by 6 bases and J by 6 bases, with 11 bases between them. This CDR3 comprises 13 residues. CDR1 is MNHEY, CDR2 SVGAGI, per germline. CDR3 protein: CASRRRDAGELFF. For the CDR3, the DNA is TGTGCCAGCAGGAGAAGAGATGCCGGGGAGCTGTTTTTT.

This clone was picked up one time. In DNA form, the CDR3 reads TGTGCCACCTCGTGGGCAGGGGGCCCCTACAATGAGCAGTTCTTC. The encoded protein is CATSWAGGPYNEQFF. The V gene is TRBV7-2, the J gene TRBJ2-1; the match to TRBD1 covers 8 bases. The V segment lost 10 bases and the J segment 2 bases; nucleotides outside the gene matches: 10. CDR3 size: 15 residues. The germline gives CDR1 SGHTA, CDR2 FQGNSA.

This clone appeared a single time. The J gene is TRBJ2-5, the V gene TRBV18; 10 positions agree with TRBD1. This CDR3 contains 16 residues. V shed 1 base, J shed 1 base, and the junction held 3 bases outside the gene matches. Germline CDR1 is KGHSH and CDR2 is LQKENI. The CDR3, as DNA: TGTGCCAGCTCACCACTTGGGACAGGGGCCCAAGAGACCCAGTACTTC. Its translation: CASSPLGTGAQETQYF.

The rearrangement links TRBV6-4 to TRBJ2-2, with no clear D. Germline V gene data show CDR1 as MRHNA and CDR2 as SNTAGT. The CDR3 length is 14 residues. Between the trimmed V and J ends, which lost 6 bases and 1 base, there was a span of 9 bases. CDR3 sequence reads: CASSRVQNTGELFF. The CDR3 DNA sequence: TGTGCCAGCAGCCGGGTTCAGAACACCGGGGAGCTGTTTTTT.

This sequence joins TRBV11-2 and TRBJ2-5; D is possibly TRBD2 (5 bases). Germline V gene sequence: CDR1 SGHAT, CDR2 FQNNGV. The CDR3 extends over 14 amino acids. V was cut by 5 bases and J by 2 bases, with 12 bases left in between. DNA of the CDR3: TGTGCCAGCAGCCCACAAGCGGTACAAGAGACCCAGTACTTC. Translation: CASSPQAVQETQYF.

The rearrangement uses TRBV4-2 and TRBJ1-6; D uncertain. This CDR3 has 14 residues. CDR1 and CDR2 (germline): LGHNA, YNFKEQ. Trimming removed 1 base from V and 10 bases from J, with 11 bases in between. CDR3: CASSQVGGSSPLHF. The CDR3 DNA reads as TGTGCCAGCAGCCAAGTTGGAGGGAGCTCACCCCTCCACTTT.

The V call is TRBV30, the J call TRBJ1-5; TRBD1 is a possible D gene (5 bases). From germline, CDR1 is GTSNPN and CDR2 SVGIG (reference sequence). The V and J ends lost 2 bases and 5 bases respectively, with 13 bases between them. The CDR3 is made up of 14 amino acids. CDR3 coding DNA: TGTGCCTGGAGTCTAGGGGTTGGGGATCAGCCCCAGCATTTT. Protein: CAWSLGVGDQPQHF.

V usage is TRBV15 and J usage is TRBJ2-1; 10 nucleotides line up with TRBD2. From germline, CDR1 is LNHNV and CDR2 YYDKDF (reference sequence). The CDR3 sequence is 15 residues long. The V and J ends lost 5 bases and 7 bases, in that order; junction bases with no gene match: 8. The CDR3 DNA sequence: TGTGCCACCAGCCTTAGCGGGGGGAATCTAAATGAGCAGTTCTTC. Protein sequence: CATSLSGGNLNEQFF.

This chain links TRBV7-2 with TRBJ1-4; TRBD1 matches at 10 bases. Germline V gene sequence: CDR1 SGHTA, CDR2 FQGNSA. V gave up 6 bases and J gave up 8 bases; unmatched junction bases: 3. This CDR3 comprises 13 residues. This chain's CDR3 is CASRDRGLEKLFF. CDR3 nucleotide sequence: TGTGCCAGCAGGGACAGGGGGTTAGAAAAACTGTTTTTT.